Listed below are T cell receptor beta chains from one sample, sequenced in a study of cytomegalovirus exposure and HLA in healthy donors. Libraries were prepared by immunoSEQ multiplex PCR; TCRdb keeps only in-frame clonotypes and omits some of them. The table for this sample gives some 48,000 clones. Sequenced material: PBMCs. Receptors were obtained from a male donor in good health and CMV-seropositive. Each CDR3 is given without its conserved first and last residue. The D gene is left open where the match is weak.

J: TRBJ1-4
V: TRBV7-3
D: TRBD1
CDR3: ASSPTGGKFEKLF

J: TRBJ1-1
V: TRBV11-3
D: NA
CDR3: ASSGAGRKDLGTEAF

J: TRBJ2-7
V: TRBV6-5
D: TRBD2
CDR3: ASSYSRLAYEQY

J: TRBJ2-3
V: TRBV6-5
D: NA
CDR3: ASSWGGDLSDTQY

J: TRBJ1-4
V: TRBV5-5
D: TRBD1
CDR3: ASSAGGGQGEKLF

J: TRBJ1-4
V: TRBV6-1
D: NA
CDR3: ASLGAADSYEKLF

J: TRBJ2-6
V: TRBV5-1
D: NA
CDR3: ASSLRGGSGANVLT

J: TRBJ2-5
V: TRBV19
D: NA
CDR3: ASSIWAKETQY

J: TRBJ1-1
V: TRBV6-5
D: NA
CDR3: ASSLRQAPNTEAF

J: TRBJ1-1
V: TRBV7-2
D: TRBD1
CDR3: ASSLTGGGTEAF

J: TRBJ1-1
V: TRBV5-1
D: NA
CDR3: ASSRDGDLNTEAF

J: TRBJ1-1
V: TRBV30
D: NA
CDR3: AWSVWGRGTEAF

J: TRBJ1-2
V: TRBV2
D: NA
CDR3: ASSESRIYGYT

J: TRBJ2-1
V: TRBV29-1
D: TRBD1
CDR3: SVPTVAGTGKDEQF

J: TRBJ1-4
V: TRBV30
D: NA
CDR3: AWSSLAGATNEKLF

J: TRBJ1-2
V: TRBV19
D: TRBD1
CDR3: ASSIGTGGGYGYT

J: TRBJ2-7
V: TRBV10-2
D: NA
CDR3: ASSGEGETSYEQY

J: TRBJ1-1
V: TRBV6-5
D: NA
CDR3: ASSYREGDTEAF

J: TRBJ1-1
V: TRBV5-1
D: NA
CDR3: ASSLEWTENTEAF

J: TRBJ1-5
V: TRBV27
D: NA
CDR3: ASSFQGADQPQH

J: TRBJ1-1
V: TRBV2
D: NA
CDR3: ASNLVGTAEAF

J: TRBJ2-1
V: TRBV9
D: NA
CDR3: ASSPYTGGYNEQF

J: TRBJ2-7
V: TRBV29-1
D: NA
CDR3: SVRVSQDWQY

J: TRBJ2-1
V: TRBV6-4
D: TRBD2
CDR3: ASSDTSGGANEQF

J: TRBJ1-6
V: TRBV5-1
D: TRBD1
CDR3: ASSDTRQGGNSPLH

J: TRBJ1-1
V: TRBV15
D: NA
CDR3: ATRGGLSTEAF